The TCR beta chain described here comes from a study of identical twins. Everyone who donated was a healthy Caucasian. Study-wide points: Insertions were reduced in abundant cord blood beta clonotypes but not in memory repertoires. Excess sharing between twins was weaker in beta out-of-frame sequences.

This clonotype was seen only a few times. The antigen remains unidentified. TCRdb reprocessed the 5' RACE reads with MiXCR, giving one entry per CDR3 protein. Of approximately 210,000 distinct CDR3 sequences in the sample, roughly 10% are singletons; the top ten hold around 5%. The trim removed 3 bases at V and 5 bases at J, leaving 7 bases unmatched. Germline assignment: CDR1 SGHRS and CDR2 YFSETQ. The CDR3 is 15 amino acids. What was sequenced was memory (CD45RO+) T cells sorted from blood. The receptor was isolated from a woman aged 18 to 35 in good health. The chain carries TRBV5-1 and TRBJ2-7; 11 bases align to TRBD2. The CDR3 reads CASSSGTSGRNEQYF. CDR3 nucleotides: TGCGCCAGCAGCTCAGGAACTAGCGGGAGAAACGAGCAGTACTTC.